The rows below give T cell receptor beta chains drawn from one sample of a study of control samples from healthy donors and cancer patients. TCRdb's table, derived via immunoSEQ multiplex PCR, lists solely in-frame clones and lacks some. The sample contains around 190,000 clones, around 87% of which appear only once. Sequenced sample: blood. These receptors all come from a woman aged 45 to 65 in good health. Both conserved end residues are part of each CDR3.

TRBJ2-2 | TRBV2 | CASSGQNTGELFF
TRBJ2-1 | TRBV6-5 | CASSKEREGNEQFF
TRBJ1-1 | TRBV20-1 | CSAFDNTEAFF
TRBJ1-3 | TRBV6-5 | CASTALNRVQRIYF
TRBJ1-2 | TRBV7-2 | CASSLGTGYHF
TRBJ1-2 | TRBV5-6 | CASSLIKGGNYGYTF
TRBJ2-5 | TRBV5-4 | CASSLQGAGETQYF
TRBJ1-4 | TRBV18 | CASSSTGDKLFF
TRBJ2-5 | TRBV28 | CASSPGLAGALGTQYF
TRBJ2-2 | TRBV5-3 | CARSWVGLAGCNTGELFF
TRBJ2-5 | TRBV19 | CASKTSGGAGETQYF
TRBJ2-3 | TRBV18 | CASSAETTDTQYF
TRBJ1-5 | TRBV25-1 | CASSGQGSNQPQHF
TRBJ2-7 | TRBV28 | CASSLDVRSGTYEQYF
TRBJ1-5 | TRBV10-1 | CASREETPQHF
TRBJ1-4 | TRBV2 | CASRDRENEKLFF
TRBJ1-6 | TRBV30 | CAWSAPLTGALSPLHF
TRBJ1-2 | TRBV18 | CASSPLGDYGYTF
TRBJ2-5 | TRBV3-1/TRBV3-2 | CASNRGPDQETQYF
TRBJ2-1 | TRBV3-1/TRBV3-2 | CASSQGQGLVDEQFF
TRBJ1-1 | TRBV6-4 | CASTTLTGGIVAFF
TRBJ2-7 | TRBV4-1 | CASSQEGGILYEQYF
TRBJ1-4 | TRBV5-8 | CASSLSSGTWAEKLFF
TRBJ2-1 | TRBV5-8 | CASSLAASYNEQFF
TRBJ1-3 | TRBV19 | CASTLTQLSGNTIYF
TRBJ1-4 | TRBV19 | CASSTDRGNEKLFF